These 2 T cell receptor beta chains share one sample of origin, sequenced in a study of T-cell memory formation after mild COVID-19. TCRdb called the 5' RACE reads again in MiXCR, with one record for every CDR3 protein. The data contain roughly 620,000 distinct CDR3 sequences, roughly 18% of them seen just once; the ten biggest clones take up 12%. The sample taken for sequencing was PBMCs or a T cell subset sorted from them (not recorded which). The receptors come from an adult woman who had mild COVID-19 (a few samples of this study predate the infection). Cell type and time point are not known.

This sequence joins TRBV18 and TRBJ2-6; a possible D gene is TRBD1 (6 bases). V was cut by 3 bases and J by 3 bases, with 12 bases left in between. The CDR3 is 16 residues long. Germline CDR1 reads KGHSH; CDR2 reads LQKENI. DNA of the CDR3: TGTGCCAGCTCACCGCAACAGGGTCTTGGGGCCAACGTCCTGACTTTC. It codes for CASSPQQGLGANVLTF.

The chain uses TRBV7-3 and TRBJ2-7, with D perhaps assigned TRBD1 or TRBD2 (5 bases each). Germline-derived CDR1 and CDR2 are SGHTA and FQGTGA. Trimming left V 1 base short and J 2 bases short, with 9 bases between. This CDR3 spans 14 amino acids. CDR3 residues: CASSLSQGPYEQYF. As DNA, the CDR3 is TGTGCCAGCAGCTTAAGTCAGGGACCCTACGAGCAGTACTTC.